Below, 3 T cell receptor beta chains from the same sample are listed, as sequenced in a study of blood T cell repertoires in COVID-19. Repertoires were generated with immunoSEQ multiplex PCR, while TCRdb's copy carries only in-frame clones and drops some. The sample has 200,000 to 250,000 clones, more than 65% seen once. Sequenced: peripheral blood. These receptors all stem from a woman aged 25 to 39 who had recovered from COVID-19.

The V gene is TRBV2, the J gene TRBJ2-4, with D maybe TRBD2 (5 bases). CDR1 and CDR2 (germline): SNHLY, FYNNEI. The ends were cut back, 7 bases at V and 1 base at J, with 14 bases in the middle. The CDR3 is 15 amino acids. The CDR3 spells CASTEDSRAKNIQYF. As DNA, the CDR3 is TGTGCCAGCACCGAGGACTCTCGGGCCAAAAACATTCAGTACTTC.

The chain is built from TRBV4-1 and TRBJ1-4, with D perhaps TRBD1 (5 bases). Germline V gene lookup returns CDR1 MGHRA and CDR2 YSYEKL. The V and J ends lost 4 bases and 7 bases respectively, with 10 bases between them. The CDR3 extends over 13 amino acids. The CDR3 sequence: CASSRGVGEKLFF. The CDR3 DNA follows: TGCGCCAGCAGCCGGGGGGTAGGTGAAAAACTGTTTTTT.

This sequence joins TRBV28 and TRBJ2-3, with 14 nucleotides matching TRBD2. Germline V lookup: CDR1 MDHEN, CDR2 SYDVKM. This CDR3 contains 18 residues. Losses at the gene ends were 5 bases for V and 2 bases for J; bases not matched to a gene: 9. Here the CDR3 DNA reads TGTGCCAGCAGTCAGACTAGCGGGAGGGCCGCGACCACAGATACGCAGTATTTT. Protein: CASSQTSGRAATTDTQYF.